This TCR beta chain was found in a study of blood T cell repertoires in COVID-19. About the study: Specimens from acute and convalescent COVID-19 originated in the United States, Italy and Spain.

Authors' methods: Reference gene primer amplification gave nucleated cell count estimates. Using immunoSEQ multiplex PCR, the repertoire was profiled, and TCRdb retains in-frame clones only, with some absent. For V, J and clone size, that table is used; D and trimming come from the DNA. The sample yields tens of thousands of clones, roughly 86% seen once. This clone was counted only a few times. The CDR3 extends over 14 amino acids. Between the trimmed V and J ends, which lost 6 bases and 0 bases, there was a span of 12 bases. Germline V lookup: CDR1 SGHRS, CDR2 YFSETQ. The chain has TRBV5-1 and TRBJ1-1; D remains unclear. The sample consisted of peripheral blood. This sequence was found in a man in his forties or fifties with active or convalescent COVID-19. This CDR3 reads CASTTGLVNTEAFF. The CDR3 region has the DNA TGCGCCAGCACCACCGGACTGGTGAACACTGAAGCTTTCTTT.